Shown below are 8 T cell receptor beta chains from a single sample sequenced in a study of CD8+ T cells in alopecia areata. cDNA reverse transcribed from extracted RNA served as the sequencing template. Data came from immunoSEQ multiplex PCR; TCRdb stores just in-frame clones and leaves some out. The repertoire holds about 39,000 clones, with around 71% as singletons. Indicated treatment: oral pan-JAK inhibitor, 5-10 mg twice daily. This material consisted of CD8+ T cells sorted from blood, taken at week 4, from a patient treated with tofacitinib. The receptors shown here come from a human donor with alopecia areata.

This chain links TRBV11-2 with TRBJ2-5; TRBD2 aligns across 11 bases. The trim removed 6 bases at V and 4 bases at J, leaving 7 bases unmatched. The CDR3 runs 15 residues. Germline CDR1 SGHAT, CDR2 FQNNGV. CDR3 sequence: CASRNPSGGLETQYF. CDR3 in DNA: TGTGCCAGCAGGAACCCTAGCGGGGGGTTAGAGACCCAGTACTTC.

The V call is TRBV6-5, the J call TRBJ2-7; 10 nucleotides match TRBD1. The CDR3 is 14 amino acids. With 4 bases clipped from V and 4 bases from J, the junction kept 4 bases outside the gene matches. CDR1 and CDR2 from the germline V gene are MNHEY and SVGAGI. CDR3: CASSFGTGAYEQYF. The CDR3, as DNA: TGTGCCAGCAGTTTCGGGACAGGGGCTTACGAGCAGTACTTC.

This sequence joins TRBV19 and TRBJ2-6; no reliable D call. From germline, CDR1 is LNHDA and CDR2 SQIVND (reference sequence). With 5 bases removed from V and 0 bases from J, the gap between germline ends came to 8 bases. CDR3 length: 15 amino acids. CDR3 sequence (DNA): TGTGCCAGTAGTCCCCCCATCTCTGGGGCCAACGTCCTGACTTTC. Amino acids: CASSPPISGANVLTF.

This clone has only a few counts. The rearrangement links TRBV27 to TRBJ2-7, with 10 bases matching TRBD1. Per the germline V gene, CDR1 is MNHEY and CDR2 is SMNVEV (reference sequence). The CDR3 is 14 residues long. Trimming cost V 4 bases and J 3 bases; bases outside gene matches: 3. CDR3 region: CASSYGTGDYEQYF. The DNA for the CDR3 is TGTGCCAGCAGTTATGGGACAGGGGACTACGAGCAGTACTTC.

The DNA for the CDR3 is TGTGCCTGGTCCTGGGCGGAAGCCTACGAGCAGTACTTC. As protein: CAWSWAEAYEQYF. The chain recombines TRBV30 with TRBJ2-7; D is ambiguous. Germline CDR1 reads GTSNPN; CDR2 reads SVGIG (reference sequence). The CDR3 is 13 residues long. V was trimmed by 5 bases and J by 2 bases, leaving 13 bases between them.

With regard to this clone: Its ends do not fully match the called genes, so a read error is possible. CDR3 bases: TGCGCCAGCAGCACTACCGGGACAGGGACTACTTCTGCCTTC. It yields the protein CASSTTGTGTTSAF. The chain joins TRBV5-1 to TRBJ1-2, with 9 bases fitting TRBD1. From germline, CDR1 is SGHRS and CDR2 YFSETQ. The CDR3 contains 14 residues.

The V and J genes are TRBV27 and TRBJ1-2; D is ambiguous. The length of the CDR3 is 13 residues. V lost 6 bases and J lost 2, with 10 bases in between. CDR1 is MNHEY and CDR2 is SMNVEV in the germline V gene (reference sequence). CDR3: CASSPSGNYGYTF. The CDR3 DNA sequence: TGTGCCAGCAGCCCCTCGGGAAACTATGGCTACACCTTC.

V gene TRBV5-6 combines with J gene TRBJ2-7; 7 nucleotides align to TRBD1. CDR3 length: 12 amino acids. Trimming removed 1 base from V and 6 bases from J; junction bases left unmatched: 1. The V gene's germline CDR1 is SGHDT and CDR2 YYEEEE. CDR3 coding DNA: TGTGCCAGCAGCTTGAGGGGGCGCGAGCAGTACTTC. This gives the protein CASSLRGREQYF.